Each of the 20 T cell receptor beta chains below was sequenced from the same sample in a study of blood T cell repertoires in COVID-19. Only in-frame clones appear in the TCRdb table, and some are missing; sequencing was by immunoSEQ multiplex PCR. Of some 150,000 clones listed, 82% are singletons. The source material was peripheral blood. Receptors were obtained from a woman aged 65 to 85 with acute or convalescent COVID-19.

The chain joins TRBV6-1 to TRBJ1-2; 7 nucleotides match TRBD1. V shed 3 bases and J 9 bases; nucleotides not matched to a gene: 7. CDR3 length: 13 residues. The germline gives CDR1 MNHNS, CDR2 SASEGT. The CDR3 DNA reads as TGTGCCAGCAGTGAGACAGGGAGGTCGAGCTACACCTTC. This encodes CASSETGRSSYTF.

This rearrangement joins TRBV5-4 to TRBJ2-3, with TRBD2 identical over 8 bases. V trimming: 0 bases; J trimming: 5 bases; junction bases outside the gene matches: 11. Per germline, CDR1 SGHNT and CDR2 YYREEE (reference sequence). The CDR3 consists of 17 residues. The CDR3 DNA reads TGTGCCAGCAGCTTGGGCGGTCTCCGGGGGGGCGTAGATACGCAGTATTTT. It is translated as CASSLGGLRGGVDTQYF.

The rearrangement joins TRBV6-5 to TRBJ2-2; 8 bases fit TRBD1. CDR3 length: 15 amino acids. With V trimmed by 6 bases and J by 8 bases, 11 bases remained unmatched. Germline CDR1 MNHEY, CDR2 SVGAGI. CDR3 residues: CASRRGQAATGELFF. The CDR3 coding sequence is TGTGCCAGCAGGAGGGGACAGGCGGCGACGGGGGAGCTGTTTTTT.

The chain employs TRBV30 and TRBJ2-7; 8 nucleotides match TRBD1. The junction had 5 bases not matched to a gene; V was cut back by 4 bases and J by 3 bases. The CDR3 consists of 13 residues. The germline V gene encodes CDR1 GTSNPN and CDR2 SVGIG (reference sequence). The CDR3, as DNA: TGTGCCTGGACCGGACAGGGAATCTACGAGCAGTACTTC. It encodes CAWTGQGIYEQYF.

The chain links TRBV7-8 to TRBJ2-1, with 7 bases identical to TRBD1. The CDR3 has 16 residues. With 3 bases clipped from V and 4 bases from J, the junction kept 9 bases outside the gene matches. Germline CDR1 and CDR2: SGHVS and FQNEAQ. CDR3 sequence: CASSFATGSSYNEQFF. DNA for the CDR3: TGTGCCAGCAGCTTCGCGACAGGGTCATCATACAATGAGCAGTTCTTC.

The chain is built from TRBV11-3 and TRBJ2-3; 10 bases align to TRBD2. The trim removed 5 bases at V and 4 bases at J, leaving 6 bases unmatched. Germline CDR1 SGHNT, CDR2 YENEEA. This CDR3 has 15 residues. The CDR3 DNA reads TGTGCCAGCAGCCCTAGCGGGGGCATCGCAGATACGCAGTATTTT. Translating it yields CASSPSGGIADTQYF.

V is TRBV7-8 and J is TRBJ2-1; D is ambiguous. This CDR3 has 11 amino acids. Trimming removed 3 bases from V and 10 bases from J, with 7 bases in between. In germline, CDR1 is SGHVS, CDR2 FQNEAQ. CDR3 in DNA: TGTGCCAGCAGCTTCGAGTTGGAGCAGTTCTTC. As protein: CASSFELEQFF.

This clone has only one observation. J is TRBJ2-1 and V is TRBV27, with 16 nucleotides matching TRBD2. V trimming: 6 bases; J trimming: 9 bases; junction bases outside the gene matches: 5. The CDR3 runs 15 residues. The V gene's germline CDR1 is MNHEY and CDR2 SMNVEV (reference sequence). The CDR3, as DNA: TGTGCCAGCAGCTGGGGACTAGCGGGAGGGGGTGAGCAGTTCTTC. Translated, it gives CASSWGLAGGGEQFF.

The CDR3 spells CASSIQGTKEKLFF. Written as DNA, the CDR3 is TGTGCCAGCAGTATACAGGGTACGAAGGAAAAACTGTTTTTT. The genes are TRBV28 and TRBJ1-4; D may be TRBD1 (6 bases). This CDR3 contains 14 residues. Deletions cut 5 bases from V and 8 bases from J, with 15 bases between. Germline loops: CDR1 MDHEN, CDR2 SYDVKM.

A single count supports this clone. The J gene is TRBJ1-2, the V gene TRBV2; D is uncertain. Trimming took off 10 bases at V and 7 bases at J, with 10 bases between the two ends. This CDR3 has 10 amino acids. Looked up from germline, CDR1 is SNHLY and CDR2 is FYNNEI. CDR3 sequence: CANDNSGYTF. CDR3 coding DNA: TGTGCCAACGATAACAGTGGCTACACCTTC.

This clone was picked up a small number of times. The chain recombines TRBV2 with TRBJ2-7; 7 bases fit TRBD2. Germline values: CDR1 SNHLY, CDR2 FYNNEI. V lost 7 bases and J lost 4; bases outside the gene matches: 7. This CDR3 has 13 residues. CDR3 residues: CASTRGVVYEQYF. The DNA for the CDR3 is TGTGCCAGCACCCGGGGGGTGGTGTACGAGCAGTACTTC.

The chain recombines TRBV4-3 with TRBJ2-3; 8 positions agree with TRBD2. This CDR3 is 17 amino acids long. Germline CDR1 and CDR2: LGHNA and YSLEER. Trimming at V came to 0 bases and at J to 5 bases, leaving 10 bases not matched to a gene. The CDR3 DNA reads TGCGCCAGCAGCCAAGATCCGACCGGGAGGGCCAGAGATACGCAGTATTTT. Translated: CASSQDPTGRARDTQYF.

Only one count was recorded for this clone. The CDR3 nucleotides are TGTGCCTCGGCGGGCTATGGCTACACCTTC. Translated, it gives CASAGYGYTF. The chain is built from TRBV19 and TRBJ1-2; no clear D gene. The CDR3 runs 10 residues. The germline V gene encodes CDR1 LNHDA and CDR2 SQIVND (reference sequence). V was trimmed by 11 bases and J by 4 bases, leaving 8 bases between them. Filled out from reference TRBV19 and TRBJ1-2, the complete variable domain reads DGGITQSPKYLFRKEGQNVTLSCEQNLNHDAMYWYRQDPGQGLRLIYYSQIVNDFQKGDIAEGYSVSREKKESFPLTVTSAQKNPTAFYLCASAGYGYTFGSGTRLTVV.

The chain employs TRBV24-1 and TRBJ1-4; 10 nucleotides agree with TRBD1. V lost 4 bases, J lost 5 bases, and 3 bases stayed unmatched. Germline CDR1 and CDR2: KGHDR and SFDVKD. This CDR3 has 15 residues. The CDR3 DNA reads as TGTGCCACCAGTGAACGACAGGGGGCGAATGAAAAACTGTTTTTT. As protein: CATSERQGANEKLFF.

The chain employs TRBV19 and TRBJ1-2; D is uncertain. This CDR3 comprises 16 residues. The ends were cut back, 4 bases at V and 6 bases at J, with 21 bases in the middle. Germline CDR1 is LNHDA and CDR2 is SQIVND (reference sequence). The CDR3, as DNA: TGTGCCAGTAGTAATCCCCGGGAGAGACCTTTCGATGGCTACACCTTC. The encoded protein is CASSNPRERPFDGYTF.

This clone was picked up a small number of times. The chain combines TRBV9 with TRBJ2-1; TRBD1 aligns across 7 bases. This CDR3 contains 19 residues. After removal of 4 bases from V and 0 bases from J, the junction contained 16 bases not matched to a gene. Germline V lookup: CDR1 SGDLS, CDR2 YYNGEE. CDR3 residues: CASSPGGSGALSSYNEQFF. The CDR3 coding sequence is TGTGCCAGCAGCCCAGGGGGTAGTGGGGCCCTAAGCTCCTACAATGAGCAGTTCTTC.

Only one count was recorded for this clone. The chain employs TRBV12-3 or TRBV12-4 and TRBJ2-7; D ambiguous. Trimming cost V 2 bases and J 2 bases, with 4 bases left between them. This CDR3 spans 12 amino acids. The CDR3 is CASSLRAYEQYF. The CDR3 DNA is TGTGCCAGCAGTTTAAGAGCCTACGAGCAGTACTTC.

J is TRBJ1-6 and V is TRBV6-5, with D unresolved. This CDR3 is 15 amino acids long. The germline gives CDR1 MNHEY, CDR2 SVGAGI. V was shortened by 0 bases and J by 7 bases, with 10 bases between the two germline ends. The CDR3 reads CASSYSMTENSPLHF. CDR3 sequence (DNA): TGTGCCAGCAGTTACTCGATGACTGAGAATTCACCCCTCCACTTT.

The chain is built from TRBV28 and TRBJ1-5, with unresolved D. The CDR3 loop spans 12 amino acids. V gave up 7 bases and J gave up 5 bases, with 9 bases separating them. Germline-derived CDR1 and CDR2 are MDHEN and SYDVKM. CDR3 in amino acids: CASTEVDQPQHF. The CDR3 DNA sequence: TGTGCCAGCACCGAAGTAGATCAGCCCCAGCATTTT.

This rearrangement joins TRBV28 to TRBJ2-7, with a tentative D call TRBD2 (5 bases). This CDR3 is 14 amino acids long. Germline values: CDR1 MDHEN, CDR2 SYDVKM. V was pared by 7 bases and J by 0 bases, with 13 bases between. The CDR3: CASNSPRVSYEQYF. In nucleotides, the CDR3 is TGTGCCAGCAACTCCCCGAGGGTCTCCTACGAGCAGTACTTC.